This TCR beta chain stems from a study of cytomegalovirus exposure and HLA in healthy donors. The ends lost 3 bases at V and 2 bases at J; junction bases unmatched: 10. The CDR3 runs to 17 residues. CDR1 is SGHRS and CDR2 is YFSETQ in the germline V gene. Produced via immunoSEQ multiplex PCR; TCRdb's table is partial and in-frame only. The sample lists over 150,000 clones, roughly 95% occurring once. General observations from the study: According to reports, the classifier identified cytomegalovirus status with high specificity and sensitivity.

With respect to this clone: As yet, its antigen is unknown.

The chain couples TRBV5-1 to TRBJ2-3, with 9 bases matching TRBD2. What was sequenced was PBMCs. This receptor was obtained from a woman aged 18-30 years in good health and CMV-seronegative. The CDR3 loop reads CASSSIGRGGPTDTQYF. The CDR3 DNA is TGCGCCAGCAGCTCAATCGGGCGGGGGGGCCCCACAGATACGCAGTATTTT.